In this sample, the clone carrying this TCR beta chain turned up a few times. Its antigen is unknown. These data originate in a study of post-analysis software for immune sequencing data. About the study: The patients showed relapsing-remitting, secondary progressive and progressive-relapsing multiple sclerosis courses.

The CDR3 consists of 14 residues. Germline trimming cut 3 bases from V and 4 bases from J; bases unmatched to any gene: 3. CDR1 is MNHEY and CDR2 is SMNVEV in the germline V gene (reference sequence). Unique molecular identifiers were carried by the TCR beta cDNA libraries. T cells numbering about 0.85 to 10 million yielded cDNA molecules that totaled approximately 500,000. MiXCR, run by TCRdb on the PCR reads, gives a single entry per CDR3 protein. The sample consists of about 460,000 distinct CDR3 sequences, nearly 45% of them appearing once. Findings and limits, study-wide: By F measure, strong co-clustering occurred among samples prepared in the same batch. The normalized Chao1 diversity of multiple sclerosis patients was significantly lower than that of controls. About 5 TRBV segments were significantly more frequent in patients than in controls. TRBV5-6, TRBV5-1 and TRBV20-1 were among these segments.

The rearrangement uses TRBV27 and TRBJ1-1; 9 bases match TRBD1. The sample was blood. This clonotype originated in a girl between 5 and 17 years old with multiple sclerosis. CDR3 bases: TGTGCCAGCAGTTTTACAGGGGGCGGCACTGAAGCTTTCTTT. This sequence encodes CASSFTGGGTEAFF.